This TCR beta chain was sequenced during a study of T cells in Graves' hyperthyroidism and ophthalmopathy. Study-level findings and limits: Researchers found most expanded thyroid clonotypes above 0.001 in blood as well.

Pregnant or lactating patients were excluded, as were those with uncontrolled infection or other autoimmune disease. The PBMCs were taken from roughly 10 ml of fresh peripheral blood. There were TCR beta CDR3 regions amplified from RNA transcripts. HTBI primers were employed in a first-round RT-PCR of the TCR CDR3. From the multiplex PCR reads, TCRdb called clonotypes with MiXCR, one entry per CDR3 protein. Among hundreds of thousands of distinct CDR3 sequences listed, around 16% were seen once. The germline V gene encodes CDR1 SQVTM and CDR2 ANQGSEA. This CDR3 spans 13 amino acids. V was clipped by 4 bases and J by 3 bases, with 10 bases between them. There are many counts of this clonotype. Its cognate antigen is unknown.

This sequence joins TRBV29-1 and TRBJ2-1, with D unclear. The sequence derives from a woman in her 30s with Graves' hyperthyroidism. Sample: blood. Here the CDR3 DNA reads TGCAGCGTTGGCCCCCGGAGCTACAATGAGCAGTTCTTC. Its translation is CSVGPRSYNEQFF.